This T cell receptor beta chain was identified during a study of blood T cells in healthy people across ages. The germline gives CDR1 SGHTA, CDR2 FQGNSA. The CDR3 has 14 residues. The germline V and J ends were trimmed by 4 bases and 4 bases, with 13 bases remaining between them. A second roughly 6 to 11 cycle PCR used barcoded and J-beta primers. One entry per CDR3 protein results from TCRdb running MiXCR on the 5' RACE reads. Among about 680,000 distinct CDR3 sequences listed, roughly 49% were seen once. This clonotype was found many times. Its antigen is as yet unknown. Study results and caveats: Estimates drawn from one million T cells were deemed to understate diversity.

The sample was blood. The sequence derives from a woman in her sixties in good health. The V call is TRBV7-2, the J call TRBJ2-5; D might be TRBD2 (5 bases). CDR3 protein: CASSSWESTETQYF. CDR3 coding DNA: TGTGCCAGCAGCTCCTGGGAGAGCACAGAGACCCAGTACTTC. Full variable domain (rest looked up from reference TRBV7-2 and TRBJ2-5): GAGVSQSPSNKVTEKGKDVELRCDPISGHTALYWYRQSLGQGLEFLIYFQGNSAPDKSGLPSDRFSAERTGGSVSTLTIQRTQQEDSAVYLCASSSWESTETQYFGPGTRLLVL.